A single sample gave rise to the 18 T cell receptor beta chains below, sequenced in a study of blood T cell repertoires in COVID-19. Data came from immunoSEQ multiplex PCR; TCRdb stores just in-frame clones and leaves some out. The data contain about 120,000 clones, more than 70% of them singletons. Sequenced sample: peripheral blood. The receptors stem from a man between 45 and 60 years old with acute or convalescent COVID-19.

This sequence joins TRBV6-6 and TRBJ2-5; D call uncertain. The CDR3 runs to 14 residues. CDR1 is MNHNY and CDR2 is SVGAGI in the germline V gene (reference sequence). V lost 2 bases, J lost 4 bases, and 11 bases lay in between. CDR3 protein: CASSYHSRSETQYF. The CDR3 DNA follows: TGTGCCAGCAGTTACCATTCGAGATCAGAGACCCAGTACTTC.

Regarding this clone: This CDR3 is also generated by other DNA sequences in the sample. CDR3 in DNA: TGTGCCAGCAGCTTACAGGGTGGAAACACTGAAGCTTTCTTT. This encodes CASSLQGGNTEAFF. This rearrangement joins TRBV7-9 to TRBJ1-1, with D maybe TRBD1 (5 bases). Trimming left V 2 bases short and J 2 bases short, with 9 bases between. CDR1 SEHNR and CDR2 FQNEAQ come from the germline V gene (reference sequence). The CDR3 length is 14 residues.

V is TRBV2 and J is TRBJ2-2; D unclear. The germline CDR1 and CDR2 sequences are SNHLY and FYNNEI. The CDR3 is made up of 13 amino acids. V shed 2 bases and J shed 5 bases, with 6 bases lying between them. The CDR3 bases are TGTGCCAGCAGTGAACTTCTGACCGGGGAGCTGTTTTTT. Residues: CASSELLTGELFF.

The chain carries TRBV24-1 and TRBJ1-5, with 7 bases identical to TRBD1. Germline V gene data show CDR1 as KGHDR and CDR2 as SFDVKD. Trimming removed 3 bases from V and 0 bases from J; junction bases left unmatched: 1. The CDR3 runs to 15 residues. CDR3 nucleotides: TGTGCCACCAGTGATGGACAGGTTAGCAATCAGCCCCAGCATTTT. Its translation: CATSDGQVSNQPQHF.

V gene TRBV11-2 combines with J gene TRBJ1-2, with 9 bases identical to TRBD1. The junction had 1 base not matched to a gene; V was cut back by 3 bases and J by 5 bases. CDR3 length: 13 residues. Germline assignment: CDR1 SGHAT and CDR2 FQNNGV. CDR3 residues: CASSLGQGYGYTF. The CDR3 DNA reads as TGTGCCAGCAGCTTGGGACAGGGTTATGGCTACACCTTC.

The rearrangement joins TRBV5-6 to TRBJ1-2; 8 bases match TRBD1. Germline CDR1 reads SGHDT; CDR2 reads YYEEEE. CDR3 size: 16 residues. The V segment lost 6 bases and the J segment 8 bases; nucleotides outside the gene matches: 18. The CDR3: CASTARVGQGAWGYTF. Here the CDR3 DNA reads TGTGCCAGCACCGCCCGAGTTGGGCAGGGGGCATGGGGCTACACCTTC.

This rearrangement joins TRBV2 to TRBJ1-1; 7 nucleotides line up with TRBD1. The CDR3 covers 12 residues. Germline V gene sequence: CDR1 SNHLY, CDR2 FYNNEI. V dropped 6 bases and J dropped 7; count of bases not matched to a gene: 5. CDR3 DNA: TGTGCCAGCAGCGAACAGGGGCTTGAAGCTTTCTTT. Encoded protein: CASSEQGLEAFF.

The CDR3 DNA sequence: TGCGCCAGCAGCTCGACCGGGACTCCGGGCTACACCTTC. It translates to CASSSTGTPGYTF. The rearrangement joins TRBV5-1 to TRBJ1-2; perhaps TRBD1 as D (5 bases). Germline CDR1 is SGHRS and CDR2 is YFSETQ. Trimming pared 3 bases from V and 8 bases from J, leaving 14 bases between. This CDR3 is 13 amino acids long.

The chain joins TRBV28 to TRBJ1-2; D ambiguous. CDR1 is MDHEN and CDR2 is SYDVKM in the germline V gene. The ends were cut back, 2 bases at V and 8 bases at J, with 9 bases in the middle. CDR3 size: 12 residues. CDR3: CASSLGVSGYTF. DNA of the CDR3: TGTGCCAGCAGTTTAGGAGTCTCGGGCTACACCTTC.

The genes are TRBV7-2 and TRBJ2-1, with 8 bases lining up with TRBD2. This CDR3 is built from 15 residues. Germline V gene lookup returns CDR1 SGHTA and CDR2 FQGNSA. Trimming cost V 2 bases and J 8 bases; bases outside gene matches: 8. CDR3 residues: CASSLRVAGNDEQFF. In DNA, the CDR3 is TGTGCCAGCAGCTTACGTGTAGCGGGAAATGATGAGCAGTTCTTC.

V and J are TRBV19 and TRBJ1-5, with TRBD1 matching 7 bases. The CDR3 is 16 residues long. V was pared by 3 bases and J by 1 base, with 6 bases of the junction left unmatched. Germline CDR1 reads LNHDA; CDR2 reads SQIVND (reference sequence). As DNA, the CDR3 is TGTGCCAGTAGTATGGGGGCAGGGGGGAGCAATCAGCCCCAGCATTTT. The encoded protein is CASSMGAGGSNQPQHF.

CDR3 residues: CAISEMPGINTEAFF. In DNA, the CDR3 is TGTGCCATCAGTGAGATGCCAGGGATAAACACTGAAGCTTTCTTT. V is TRBV10-3 and J is TRBJ1-1, with D tentatively TRBD1 (5 bases). V was pared by 2 bases and J by 2 bases, with 12 bases between. This CDR3 has 15 residues. Germline CDR1 reads ENHRY; CDR2 reads SYGVKD.

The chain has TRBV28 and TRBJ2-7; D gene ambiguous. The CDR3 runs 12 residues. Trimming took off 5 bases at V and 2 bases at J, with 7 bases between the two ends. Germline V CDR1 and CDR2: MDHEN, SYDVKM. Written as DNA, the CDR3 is TGTGCCAGCAGTCCAGGTACCTACGAGCAGTACTTC. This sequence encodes CASSPGTYEQYF.

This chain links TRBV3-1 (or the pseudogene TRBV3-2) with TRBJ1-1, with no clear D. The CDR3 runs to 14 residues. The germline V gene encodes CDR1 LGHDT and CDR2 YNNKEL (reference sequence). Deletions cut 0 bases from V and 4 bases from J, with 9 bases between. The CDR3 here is CASSQDVGSTEAFF. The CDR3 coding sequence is TGTGCCAGCAGCCAAGATGTGGGGAGCACTGAAGCTTTCTTT.

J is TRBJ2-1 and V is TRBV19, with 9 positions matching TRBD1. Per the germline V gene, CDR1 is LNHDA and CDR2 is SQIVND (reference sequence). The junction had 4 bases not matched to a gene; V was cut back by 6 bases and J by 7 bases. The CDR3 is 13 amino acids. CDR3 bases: TGTGCCAGTAGACCGGGACAGGGAAATGAGCAGTTCTTC. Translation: CASRPGQGNEQFF.

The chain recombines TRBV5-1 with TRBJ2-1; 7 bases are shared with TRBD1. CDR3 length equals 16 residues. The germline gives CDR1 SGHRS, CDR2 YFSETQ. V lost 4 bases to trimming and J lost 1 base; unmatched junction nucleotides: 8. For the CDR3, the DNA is TGCGCCAGCAGCGCGTACAGGGGACGATCCTACAATGAGCAGTTCTTC. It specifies CASSAYRGRSYNEQFF.

CDR3 region: CASSRQGGGEAFF. In nucleotides, the CDR3 is TGTGCCAGCAGTCGACAGGGCGGTGGTGAAGCTTTCTTT. This chain uses TRBV6-5 with TRBJ1-1; 7 nucleotides line up with TRBD1. The V gene end was trimmed by 5 bases and the J gene end by 7 bases; junction bases not matched to a gene: 7. The CDR3 spans 13 residues. Germline CDR1 MNHEY, CDR2 SVGAGI.

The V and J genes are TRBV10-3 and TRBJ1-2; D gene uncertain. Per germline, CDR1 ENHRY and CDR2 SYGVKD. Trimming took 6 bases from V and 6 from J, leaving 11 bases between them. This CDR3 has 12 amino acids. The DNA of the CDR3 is TGTGCCATCAGATCCGGGGTGGATGGCTACACCTTC. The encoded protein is CAIRSGVDGYTF.